This TCR beta chain was captured in a study of T cells after yellow fever vaccination. Using its own MiXCR run on the 5' RACE reads, TCRdb lists one record per CDR3 protein. The data contain some 560,000 distinct CDR3 sequences, about a sixth of them singletons. CDR1 and CDR2 from the germline V gene are MNHEY and SVGAGI. This CDR3 contains 14 residues. The V gene lost 4 bases and the J gene lost 5 bases, with 15 bases spanning the gap. V usage is TRBV6-5 and J usage is TRBJ2-7; D unclear. The receptor was isolated from a man aged 18 to 35 who received the YFV17D yellow fever vaccine. The starting material was PBMCs, obtained 5 days after the first yellow fever vaccination. Written as DNA, the CDR3 is TGTGCCAGCAGTTCCTTAGACATTCGCGACGAGCAGTACTTC. Translated: CASSSLDIRDEQYF.